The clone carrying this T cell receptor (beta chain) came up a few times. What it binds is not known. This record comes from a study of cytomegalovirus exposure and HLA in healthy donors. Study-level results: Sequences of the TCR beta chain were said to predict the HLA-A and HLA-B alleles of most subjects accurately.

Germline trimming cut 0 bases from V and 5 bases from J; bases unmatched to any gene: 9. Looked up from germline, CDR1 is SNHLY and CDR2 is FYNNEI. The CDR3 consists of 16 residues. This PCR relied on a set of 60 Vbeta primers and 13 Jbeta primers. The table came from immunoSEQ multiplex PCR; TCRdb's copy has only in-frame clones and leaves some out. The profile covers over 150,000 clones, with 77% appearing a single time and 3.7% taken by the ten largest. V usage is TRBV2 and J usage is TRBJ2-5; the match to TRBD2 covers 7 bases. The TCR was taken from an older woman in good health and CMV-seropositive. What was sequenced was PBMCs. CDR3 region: CASSEARSGVGETQYF. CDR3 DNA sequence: TGTGCCAGCAGTGAAGCGCGCAGCGGGGTTGGGGAGACCCAGTACTTC. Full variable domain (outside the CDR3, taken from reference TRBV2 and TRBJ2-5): EPEVTQTPSHQVTQMGQEVILRCVPISNHLYFYWYRQILGQKVEFLVSFYNNEISEKSEIFDDQFSVERPDGSNFTLKIRSTKLEDSAMYFCASSEARSGVGETQYFGPGTRLLVL.